This is a list of T cell receptor beta chains from one sample in a study of cytomegalovirus exposure and HLA in healthy donors. The protocol was immunoSEQ multiplex PCR, while the TCRdb copy is restricted to in-frame clones and leaves out a portion. The sample records around 120,000 clones, 70% to 85% being singletons. Sequenced: PBMCs. The receptors shown here come from a boy aged 5-17 years in good health and CMV-seronegative. The CDR3 runs from the conserved cysteine through the conserved F or W. Fields, in order: V gene, J gene, CDR3 length, D gene, CDR3 DNA, CDR3 protein. A D gene is named only where the DNA matches it firmly.

TRBV19	TRBJ2-1	17	TRBD2	TGTGCCAGTAGTATTCAGGCTAGCGGAAGCTCCTACAATGAGCAGTTCTTC	CASSIQASGSSYNEQFF
TRBV5-1	TRBJ1-2	12	NA	TGCGCCAGCAGACTGAGTGAGGATGGCTACACCTTC	CASRLSEDGYTF
TRBV7-6	TRBJ2-7	15	TRBD2	TGTGCCAGCAGCGCCTCTAGCGGGTCACCCTACGAGCAGTACTTC	CASSASSGSPYEQYF
TRBV2	TRBJ2-7	13	TRBD1	TGTGCCGCACAGGGGGCCGGGGGGTACGAGCAGTACTTC	CAAQGAGGYEQYF
TRBV27	TRBJ2-7	14	NA	TGTGCCAGCAGTCTCGACCCTAGCTCCTACGAGCAGTACTTC	CASSLDPSSYEQYF
TRBV2	TRBJ1-4	13	NA	TGTGCCAGCAGCGAAGGGGGGGTTGAAAAACTGTTTTTT	CASSEGGVEKLFF
TRBV30	TRBJ1-1	12	NA	TGTGCCTGGAGTGGAGGGTGGCAGGAAGCTTTCTTT	CAWSGGWQEAFF
TRBV7-9	TRBJ1-2	14	TRBD1	TGTGCCAGCAGCATTGGGACAGGGATACGTGGCTACACCTTC	CASSIGTGIRGYTF
TRBV30	TRBJ1-3	11	NA	TGTGCCTGGAGTGTACGCGGCACCATATATTTT	CAWSVRGTIYF
TRBV6-6	TRBJ1-4	15	TRBD1	TGTGCCAGCAGTTACGCCGGGACAGATAATGAAAAACTGTTTTTT	CASSYAGTDNEKLFF